A single sample gave rise to the 20 T cell receptor beta chains below, sequenced in a study of neurological immune-mediated disorders. From the 5' RACE reads, TCRdb called clonotypes with MiXCR, one entry per CDR3 protein. The sample consists of 35,000 to 50,000 distinct CDR3 sequences, roughly 2.5% of them appearing once. The sequencing sample was made of PBMCs. The receptors were sampled from a man aged 50 to 59 with multiple sclerosis.

This clonotype has only a few counts. This chain uses TRBV28 with TRBJ2-4; 8 positions agree with TRBD1. Trimming at V came to 6 bases and at J to 10 bases, leaving 8 bases not matched to a gene. The CDR3 has 13 residues. Germline assignment: CDR1 MDHEN and CDR2 SYDVKM. The CDR3 bases are TGTGCCAGCAGCGCAGGGGGCGAGAAAATTCAGTACTTC. Residues: CASSAGGEKIQYF.

This clonotype came up many times. The chain combines TRBV7-8 with TRBJ2-1; a possible D gene is TRBD2 (6 bases). The V end was cut by 1 base, the J end by 6 bases, with 10 bases between. This CDR3 has 14 amino acids. In germline, CDR1 is SGHVS, CDR2 FQNEAQ. This chain's CDR3 is CASSLEASANEQFF. CDR3 DNA: TGTGCCAGCAGCTTAGAGGCTAGCGCCAATGAGCAGTTCTTC.

This clonotype was picked up many times. The rearrangement links TRBV12-3 or TRBV12-4 to TRBJ2-7; 8 nucleotides match TRBD1. The CDR3 runs to 14 residues. Trimming took 6 bases from V and 3 from J; bases not matched to a gene: 7. In DNA form, the CDR3 reads TGTGCCAGCAGCAGGGGACAGGAACTCTACGAGCAGTACTTC. Protein sequence: CASSRGQELYEQYF.

This clonotype showed up many times. The chain employs TRBV3-1 and TRBJ2-5, with 7 bases matching TRBD1. CDR3 size: 17 residues. V shed 1 base, J shed 1 base, and the junction held 9 bases outside the gene matches. Germline-derived CDR1 and CDR2 are LGHDT and YNNKEL (reference sequence). DNA for the CDR3: TGTGCCAGCAGCCAAGTTCAGATTCCAGGGGGCCAAGAGACCCAGTACTTC. This translates into CASSQVQIPGGQETQYF.

This clonotype appeared many times. J is TRBJ2-2 and V is TRBV7-2, with D possibly TRBD1 on 5 matching bases. The germline V and J ends were trimmed by 5 bases and 0 bases, with 10 bases remaining between them. The CDR3 consists of 15 residues. The germline CDR1 and CDR2 sequences are SGHTA and FQGNSA. In DNA, the CDR3 is TGTGCCAGCAGCCCCCAGGGTTCGAACACCGGGGAGCTGTTTTTT. Translation: CASSPQGSNTGELFF. Full variable domain (outside the CDR3, taken from reference TRBV7-2 and TRBJ2-2): GAGVSQSPSNKVTEKGKDVELRCDPISGHTALYWYRQSLGQGLEFLIYFQGNSAPDKSGLPSDRFSAERTGGSVSTLTIQRTQQEDSAVYLCASSPQGSNTGELFFGEGSRLTVL.

Ten or more counts support this clonotype. The chain employs TRBV5-1 and TRBJ2-1, with 8 bases that match TRBD2. Per germline, CDR1 SGHRS and CDR2 YFSETQ. The CDR3 sequence is 15 residues long. Losses at the gene ends were 3 bases for V and 3 bases for J; bases not matched to a gene: 5. CDR3 residues: CASSSTSGVYNEQFF. CDR3 nucleotide sequence: TGCGCCAGCAGCTCTACTAGCGGAGTCTACAATGAGCAGTTCTTC. The full variable domain, completed using reference TRBV5-1 and TRBJ2-1, is KAGVTQTPRYLIKTRGQQVTLSCSPISGHRSVSWYQQTPGQGLQFLFEYFSETQRNKGNFPGRFSGRQFSNSRSEMNVSTLELGDSALYLCASSSTSGVYNEQFFGPGTRLTVL.

This clonotype was seen ten or more times. The chain couples TRBV20-1 to TRBJ2-2, with 7 bases identical to TRBD1. Trimming cost V 3 bases and J 3 bases; bases outside gene matches: 4. Germline V gene data show CDR1 as DFQATT and CDR2 as SNEGSKA (reference sequence). The CDR3 is 14 amino acids. The CDR3 bases are TGCAGTGCTAGGGACAGGACATACACCGGGGAGCTGTTTTTT. Translation gives CSARDRTYTGELFF.

Regarding this clonotype: Since a much larger clone is just one base distant, this may be a read error. The V call is TRBV7-8, the J call TRBJ2-1; D ambiguous. V was trimmed by 1 base and J by 7 bases, leaving 8 bases between them. The length of the CDR3 is 13 residues. Germline loops: CDR1 SGHVS, CDR2 FQNEAQ. CDR3 DNA: TGTGCCAGCAGCTTAGGAACCACGAATGAGCAGTTCTTC. Its protein is CASSLGTTNEQFF.

This clonotype appeared many times. The chain recombines TRBV20-1 with TRBJ1-6; D might be TRBD1 (6 bases). The CDR3 has 14 amino acids. The V and J ends lost 4 bases and 10 bases respectively, with 17 bases between them. The germline CDR1 and CDR2 sequences are DFQATT and SNEGSKA (reference sequence). CDR3 DNA: TGCAGTGCTATAGGGGGATTCGAAGGATCACCCCTCCACTTT. Its protein is CSAIGGFEGSPLHF.

This clonotype has ten or more counts. The rearrangement links TRBV7-2 to TRBJ2-5; no definite D call. The V gene's germline CDR1 is SGHTA and CDR2 FQGNSA. V was cut by 5 bases and J by 1 base, with 8 bases left in between. This CDR3 spans 13 amino acids. The CDR3 nucleotides read TGTGCCAGCAGCCGACAAGTCCAAGAGACCCAGTACTTC. Translating it yields CASSRQVQETQYF. The full variable domain, its missing parts supplied by reference TRBV7-2 and TRBJ2-5, is GAGVSQSPSNKVTEKGKDVELRCDPISGHTALYWYRQSLGQGLEFLIYFQGNSAPDKSGLPSDRFSAERTGGSVSTLTIQRTQQEDSAVYLCASSRQVQETQYFGPGTRLLVL.

This clonotype was seen ten or more times. The rearrangement uses TRBV10-3 and TRBJ2-7, with D tentatively TRBD1 (6 bases). Trimming removed 10 bases from V and 0 bases from J, with 13 bases in between. In germline, CDR1 is ENHRY, CDR2 SYGVKD. This CDR3 contains 13 residues. The CDR3 region is CATRGQGSYEQYF. The CDR3 DNA sequence: TGTGCCACCAGGGGCCAGGGCTCCTACGAGCAGTACTTC.

In its sample, this clonotype was seen many times. The chain employs TRBV5-1 and TRBJ2-3; no definite D call. V was shortened by 5 bases and J by 4 bases, with 14 bases between the two germline ends. The CDR3 length is 14 residues. Germline CDR1 SGHRS, CDR2 YFSETQ. CDR3 DNA sequence: TGCGCCAGCAGTGACGGTTTTTTGTCAGATACGCAGTATTTT. Translating gives CASSDGFLSDTQYF.

This clonotype was seen ten or more times. The chain couples TRBV6-2 or TRBV6-3 to TRBJ2-2; 11 bases fit TRBD1. The CDR3 is 14 amino acids. Germline V lookup: CDR1 MNHEY, CDR2 SVGEGT. Trimming at V came to 5 bases and at J to 6 bases, leaving 2 bases not matched to a gene. The CDR3, as DNA: TGTGCCAGCAGTGGACAGGGGGCAGCCGGGGAGCTGTTTTTT. Translation: CASSGQGAAGELFF.

This clonotype was counted ten times or more. The chain recombines TRBV5-6 with TRBJ1-5; D remains unclear. From germline, CDR1 is SGHDT and CDR2 YYEEEE. There are 17 residues in the CDR3. Between the trimmed V and J ends, which lost 1 base and 4 bases, there was a span of 18 bases. The CDR3 loop reads CASSLYGFSKTNQPQHF. The CDR3 nucleotides are TGTGCCAGCAGCTTGTACGGATTCTCCAAAACGAATCAGCCCCAGCATTTT.

J is TRBJ1-1 and V is TRBV25-1; D unresolved. CDR1 and CDR2 from the germline V gene are MGHDK and SYGVNS. Trimming stripped 10 bases from V and 1 base from J, with 16 bases between. CDR3 length: 14 amino acids. The CDR3, as DNA: TGTGCCACCTCGACCCAGCTCGGGAACACTGAAGCTTTCTTT. It encodes CATSTQLGNTEAFF.

This clonotype was found many times. The rearrangement links TRBV7-2 to TRBJ1-1; 7 positions agree with TRBD1. This CDR3 has 13 residues. CDR1 SGHTA and CDR2 FQGNSA come from the germline V gene. V trimming: 3 bases; J trimming: 6 bases; junction bases outside the gene matches: 4. The DNA of the CDR3 is TGTGCCAGCAGCTTTACAGGGGAATCTGAAGCTTTCTTT. Its protein product is CASSFTGESEAFF.

This clonotype was seen at least ten times. This chain's CDR3 is CASSLEGQLARFF. The DNA for the CDR3 is TGTGCCAGCAGCTTAGAAGGGCAGCTAGCACGGTTCTTC. The V gene is TRBV7-2, the J gene TRBJ2-1, with D maybe TRBD2 (5 bases). In germline, CDR1 is SGHTA, CDR2 FQGNSA. V shed 1 base and J shed 15 bases, with 16 bases lying between them. This CDR3 is 13 amino acids long.

This clonotype was seen many times. The CDR3 reads CASSGGQSHQPQHF. The DNA of the CDR3 is TGTGCCAGCAGCGGGGGACAGTCCCATCAGCCCCAGCATTTT. This chain connects TRBV9 to TRBJ1-5, with TRBD1 identical over 7 bases. J gave up 5 bases and V 3 bases, and 5 bases lay outside the gene matches. In germline, CDR1 is SGDLS, CDR2 YYNGEE. The CDR3 is 14 amino acids.

The table lists this clonotype with many counts. The gene calls are TRBV12-3 or TRBV12-4 and TRBJ2-1; 8 bases fit TRBD2. V lost 7 bases to trimming and J lost 0 bases; unmatched junction nucleotides: 8. The CDR3 loop spans 16 amino acids. Here the CDR3 reads CASTPSAGGSYNEQFF. The CDR3 DNA reads TGTGCCAGCACCCCTTCCGCGGGGGGCTCCTACAATGAGCAGTTCTTC.

At least ten counts were recorded for this clonotype. The chain uses TRBV10-3 and TRBJ2-5; D possibly matches TRBD1 or TRBD2 (5 bases each). The CDR3 spans 15 residues. V was cut by 5 bases and J by 4 bases, with 17 bases left in between. Germline assignment: CDR1 ENHRY and CDR2 SYGVKD. The CDR3 DNA sequence: TGTGCCATCAGTCACCAGGCCGGGGCCGGAGAGACCCAGTACTTC. Amino acids: CAISHQAGAGETQYF.